The sequence of this T cell receptor (beta chain) was determined in a study of CD8 T cells in ankylosing spondylitis. From germline, CDR1 is ENHRY and CDR2 SYGVKD. The CDR3 extends over 12 amino acids. V lost 4 bases and J lost 12, with 14 bases in between. This clonotype was found a few times. Its specificity is unknown. TCRdb used MiXCR to reprocess the 5' RACE reads, holding one entry per CDR3 protein. The sample comprises about 480,000 distinct CDR3 sequences, 15% to 20% of which are singletons, and 0.95% to 1.1% rests with the top ten. Study-level points and caveats: A TCR beta motif made of fewer than ten highly homologous variants seemed typical of ankylosing spondylitis blood.

Sequenced material: blood, either unsorted or a sorted T cell fraction (not recorded which). This TCR came from a male donor with ankylosing spondylitis. The gene calls are TRBV10-3 and TRBJ2-3; a weak D match, TRBD1 (6 bases). Here the CDR3 reads CAISGSRDIQYF. The CDR3 DNA follows: TGTGCCATCAGTGGCTCCCGGGACATCCAGTATTTT.